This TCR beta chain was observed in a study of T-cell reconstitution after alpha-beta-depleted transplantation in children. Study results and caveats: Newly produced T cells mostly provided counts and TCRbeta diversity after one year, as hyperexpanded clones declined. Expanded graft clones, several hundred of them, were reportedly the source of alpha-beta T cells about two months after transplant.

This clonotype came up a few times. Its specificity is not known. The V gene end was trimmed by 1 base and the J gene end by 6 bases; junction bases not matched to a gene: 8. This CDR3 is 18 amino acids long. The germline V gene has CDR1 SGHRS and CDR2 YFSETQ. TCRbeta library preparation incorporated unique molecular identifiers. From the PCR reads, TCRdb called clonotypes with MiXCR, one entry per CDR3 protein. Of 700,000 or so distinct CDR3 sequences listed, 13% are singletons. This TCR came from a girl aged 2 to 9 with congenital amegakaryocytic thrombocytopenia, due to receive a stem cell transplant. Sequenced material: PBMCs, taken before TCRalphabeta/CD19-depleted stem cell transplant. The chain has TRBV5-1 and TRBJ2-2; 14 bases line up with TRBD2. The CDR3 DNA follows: TGCGCCAGCAGCTTGTCATGGACTAGCGGGGGGATACCCGGGGAGCTGTTTTTT. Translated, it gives CASSLSWTSGGIPGELFF.